One sample yielded the 29 T cell receptor beta chains listed below, sequenced in a study of response to subunit inactivated influenza vaccine. MiXCR was run by TCRdb on the RT-PCR reads, yielding one entry per CDR3 protein. This sample carries more than 550,000 distinct CDR3 sequences, approximately 10% of them seen once, and the ten largest clones take more than 9.5%. The same data also went into a second study, on T cells expressing NK-cell markers. This second study says: cDNA encoding TCR beta was synthesized via 5'RACE template switching incorporating UMIs.

Source: PBMCs from blood, taken on the day of vaccination. These receptors came from a man aged 45-60 years who received an inactivated influenza vaccine.

This clonotype was observed a few times. CDR3 residues: CAISDGLAGRRGSYEQYF. In DNA form, the CDR3 reads TGTGCCATCAGTGACGGACTAGCGGGACGCAGGGGCTCCTACGAGCAGTACTTC. J is TRBJ2-7 and V is TRBV10-3, with 12 positions matching TRBD2. The CDR3 loop spans 18 amino acids. V lost 3 bases and J lost 0; bases outside the gene matches: 9. CDR1 is ENHRY and CDR2 is SYGVKD in the germline V gene.

This clonotype has ten or more counts. The chain recombines TRBV14 with TRBJ2-3; D is undetermined. Trimming pared 4 bases from V and 0 bases from J, leaving 14 bases between. Germline V gene lookup returns CDR1 SGHDN and CDR2 FVKESK. The CDR3 is 16 amino acids. CDR3 residues: CASSPWMLPSTDTQYF. The CDR3 nucleotides read TGTGCCAGCAGCCCGTGGATGCTGCCTAGCACAGATACGCAGTATTTT.

This clonotype was counted at least ten times. The CDR3 sequence: CASSYGQGVYTDTQYF. For the CDR3, the DNA is TGCGCCAGCAGCTATGGACAGGGGGTCTACACAGATACGCAGTATTTT. The chain combines TRBV4-1 with TRBJ2-3; TRBD1 aligns across 10 bases. CDR3 size: 16 residues. From germline, CDR1 is MGHRA and CDR2 YSYEKL. Unmatched junction bases numbered 7, after V lost 5 bases and J lost 2 bases.

The V and J genes are TRBV20-1 and TRBJ2-1; TRBD2 matches at 8 bases. The CDR3 is 13 amino acids. V was pared by 5 bases and J by 7 bases, with 7 bases of the junction left unmatched. Germline CDR1 reads DFQATT; CDR2 reads SNEGSKA (reference sequence). The CDR3 DNA reads TGCAGTGCTTCCGGGACTAGTCTTAATGAGCAGTTCTTC. As protein: CSASGTSLNEQFF.

The chain recombines TRBV27 with TRBJ2-7; D call uncertain. Germline V gene lookup returns CDR1 MNHEY and CDR2 SMNVEV (reference sequence). V gave up 5 bases and J gave up 0 bases, with 17 bases separating them. The CDR3 sequence is 16 residues long. CDR3 bases: TGTGCCAGCAGTCAACGATTCGGAGCCAGCTCCTACGAGCAGTACTTC. Amino acids: CASSQRFGASSYEQYF.

This clonotype was observed a handful of times. The chain is built from TRBV4-3 and TRBJ2-2; possible D gene TRBD2, 5 bases. This CDR3 comprises 16 residues. Trimming shortened V by 0 bases and J by 5 bases, and 13 bases separated the two germline ends. CDR1 is LGHNA and CDR2 is YSLEER in the germline V gene. In DNA, the CDR3 is TGCGCCAGCAGCCAAGATCCCTCGCGGGCGACCGGGGAGCTGTTTTTT. Translated: CASSQDPSRATGELFF.

CDR3 sequence reads: CASSQGDALDTQYF. The CDR3 DNA is TGTGCCAGCAGCCAAGGGGACGCCTTAGATACGCAGTATTTT. The chain joins TRBV4-2 to TRBJ2-3, with D perhaps matching TRBD1 or TRBD2 (5 bases each). The CDR3 is 14 residues long. Germline-derived CDR1 and CDR2 are LGHNA and YNFKEQ. Trimming stripped 1 base from V and 5 bases from J, with 10 bases between.

This rearrangement joins TRBV5-1 to TRBJ2-2, with no clear D. The V and J ends lost 3 bases and 3 bases respectively, with 9 bases between them. The CDR3 covers 14 residues. Germline V lookup: CDR1 SGHRS, CDR2 YFSETQ. The CDR3 region is CASSSIADTGELFF. The CDR3 DNA sequence: TGCGCCAGCAGCTCGATAGCAGACACCGGGGAGCTGTTTTTT.

This chain joins TRBV20-1 and TRBJ2-4; D uncertain. The CDR3 has 16 residues. CDR1 DFQATT and CDR2 SNEGSKA come from the germline V gene (reference sequence). V gave up 0 bases and J gave up 1 base, with 13 bases separating them. The CDR3: CSARDGRSTAKNIQYF. CDR3 in DNA: TGCAGTGCTAGAGATGGCAGGAGCACTGCCAAAAACATTCAGTACTTC.

This clonotype has just a few counts. The rearrangement joins TRBV15 to TRBJ1-1; D is uncertain. V gave up 0 bases and J gave up 0 bases, with 5 bases separating them. CDR3 length: 14 residues. Per germline, CDR1 LNHNV and CDR2 YYDKDF (reference sequence). The CDR3 region has the DNA TGTGCCACCAGCAGAGAAGCGATGAACACTGAAGCTTTCTTT. Residues: CATSREAMNTEAFF.

The chain employs TRBV5-1 and TRBJ2-7; TRBD2 matches at 10 bases. CDR1 SGHRS and CDR2 YFSETQ come from the germline V gene. The CDR3 consists of 16 residues. The junction had 5 bases not matched to a gene; V was cut back by 0 bases and J by 2 bases. The CDR3 region is CASSLAPSGSTYEQYF. The CDR3 bases are TGCGCCAGCAGCTTGGCCCCTAGCGGGAGTACCTACGAGCAGTACTTC.

This clonotype has a handful of counts. The DNA of the CDR3 is TGTGCCAGCAGCTTGAAGGGGACATACCAAGAGACCCAGTACTTC. This sequence encodes CASSLKGTYQETQYF. The chain has TRBV7-9 and TRBJ2-5; D perhaps matches TRBD1 (6 bases). Germline values: CDR1 SEHNR, CDR2 FQNEAQ (reference sequence). This CDR3 is built from 15 residues. Deletions cut 3 bases from V and 0 bases from J, with 11 bases between.

This clonotype was recorded many times. The chain joins TRBV12-3 or TRBV12-4 to TRBJ2-3, with D perhaps matching TRBD2 (6 bases). Trimming removed 5 bases from V and 6 bases from J, with 15 bases in between. CDR3 length: 14 amino acids. The CDR3 region is CASSLPSEADTQYF. CDR3 nucleotide sequence: TGTGCCAGCAGTCTCCCTAGCGAAGCGGATACGCAGTATTTT.

This clonotype was observed a handful of times. J is TRBJ2-1 and V is TRBV12-3 or TRBV12-4, with 8 bases that match TRBD2. The junction had 9 bases not matched to a gene; V was cut back by 5 bases and J by 0 bases. CDR3 length: 17 residues. The CDR3 sequence: CASSKSLAASSYNEQFF. CDR3 DNA: TGTGCCAGCAGTAAATCACTAGCGGCTAGCTCCTACAATGAGCAGTTCTTC.

At least ten counts were recorded for this clonotype. The J gene is TRBJ1-2, the V gene TRBV28, with a tentative D call TRBD1 (6 bases). Per the germline V gene, CDR1 is MDHEN and CDR2 is SYDVKM. This CDR3 is built from 16 residues. V lost 6 bases and J lost 4, with 21 bases in between. The CDR3 region has the DNA TGTGCCAGCAGGGGGGGCAGGGAAGTTAGGAGCTATGGCTACACCTTC. It codes for CASRGGREVRSYGYTF.

This clonotype has only a few counts. V and J are TRBV2 and TRBJ2-2; 13 positions match TRBD2. J lost 1 base, V lost 7 bases, and 9 bases had no gene match. The CDR3 length is 18 residues. The germline V gene has CDR1 SNHLY and CDR2 FYNNEI. CDR3 bases: TGTGCCAGCACCCGAACTAGCGGGGGGGCCCGGAACACCGGGGAGCTGTTTTTT. This translates into CASTRTSGGARNTGELFF.

This clonotype was seen ten or more times. V and J are TRBV7-2 and TRBJ2-1; D is perhaps TRBD1 or TRBD2 (5 bases each). The CDR3 is made up of 16 amino acids. V was cut by 2 bases and J by 0 bases, with 11 bases left in between. In germline, CDR1 is SGHTA, CDR2 FQGNSA. This chain's CDR3 is CASSLLGVGSYNEQFF. The CDR3 nucleotides read TGTGCCAGCAGCTTACTGGGGGTTGGCTCCTACAATGAGCAGTTCTTC.

This clonotype was detected a few times. This chain uses TRBV12-3 or TRBV12-4 with TRBJ1-1; D might be TRBD1 (5 bases). Trimming cost V 9 bases and J 6 bases, with 14 bases left between them. The CDR3 runs 12 residues. The CDR3 nucleotides are TGTGCCAGTCGCGCCCTGGGGGCTGAAGCTTTCTTT. It yields the protein CASRALGAEAFF.

Many counts were recorded for this clonotype. The chain uses TRBV28 and TRBJ1-5; 9 bases align to TRBD1. The J segment lost 5 bases and the V segment lost 5 bases, leaving 10 bases of the junction unmatched. The CDR3 is 16 residues long. CDR1 and CDR2 from the germline V gene are MDHEN and SYDVKM. CDR3 region: CASSPRGTGYHQPQHF. For the CDR3, the DNA is TGTGCCAGCAGTCCCCGTGGGACAGGGTACCATCAGCCCCAGCATTTT.

This clonotype has just a few counts. V is TRBV20-1 and J is TRBJ2-3, with 12 bases identical to TRBD2. The germline V gene has CDR1 DFQATT and CDR2 SNEGSKA (reference sequence). The V and J ends lost 3 bases and 0 bases, in that order; junction bases with no gene match: 10. This CDR3 is 18 amino acids long. CDR3 amino acids: CSASGKASGGASTDTQYF. The CDR3 DNA follows: TGCAGTGCTAGCGGGAAGGCTAGCGGGGGGGCTAGCACAGATACGCAGTATTTT.

V and J are TRBV20-1 and TRBJ2-1, with 8 bases lining up with TRBD2. Germline trimming cut 0 bases from V and 2 bases from J; bases unmatched to any gene: 6. CDR3 size: 16 residues. Per germline, CDR1 DFQATT and CDR2 SNEGSKA (reference sequence). The DNA for the CDR3 is TGCAGTGCTAGAGAAGCGGGAGAAGGACCCTACAATGAGCAGTTCTTC. As protein: CSAREAGEGPYNEQFF.

This clonotype was found a few times. The chain uses TRBV4-3 and TRBJ2-7, with 8 bases identical to TRBD1. The CDR3 is 13 amino acids. The junction had 2 bases not matched to a gene; V was cut back by 2 bases and J by 5 bases. The germline CDR1 and CDR2 sequences are LGHNA and YSLEER. Here the CDR3 reads CASSQLTGDEQYF. CDR3 DNA: TGCGCCAGCAGCCAACTGACAGGGGACGAGCAGTACTTC.

As to this clonotype: Sequence at one end of the junction differs from germline and may be a read error. V is TRBV4-1 and J is TRBJ2-1, with D tentatively TRBD1 (5 bases). The CDR3 consists of 16 residues. Germline assignment: CDR1 MGHRA and CDR2 YSYEKL. The CDR3 reads CPSSQDITPRVDEQFF. The CDR3 coding sequence is TGCCCCAGCAGCCAAGATATTACCCCCAGGGTCGATGAGCAGTTCTTC.

This chain connects TRBV11-2 to TRBJ1-4; TRBD1 agrees at 7 bases. V shed 5 bases and J 0 bases; nucleotides not matched to a gene: 6. Germline V gives CDR1 SGHAT, CDR2 FQNNGV. The CDR3 consists of 16 residues. The CDR3 here is CASSPGQLTTNEKLFF. The CDR3 coding sequence is TGTGCCAGCAGCCCGGGACAGCTCACAACTAATGAAAAACTGTTTTTT. The variable domain in full, with the rest retrieved from reference TRBV11-2 and TRBJ1-4, is EAGVAQSPRYKIIEKRQSVAFWCNPISGHATLYWYQQILGQGPKLLIQFQNNGVVDDSQLPKDRFSAERLKGVDSTLKIQPAKLEDSAVYLCASSPGQLTTNEKLFFGSGTQLSVL.

In this sample, this clonotype turned up many times. The chain uses TRBV12-3 or TRBV12-4 and TRBJ1-5; D unresolved. Trimming stripped 3 bases from V and 4 bases from J, with 7 bases between. The CDR3 covers 13 residues. This chain's CDR3 is CASSLEENQPQHF. The CDR3 DNA reads as TGTGCCAGCAGTTTGGAGGAGAATCAGCCCCAGCATTTT.

This clonotype was seen a handful of times. The chain has TRBV4-2 and TRBJ2-7; TRBD2 aligns across 11 bases. The V and J ends lost 4 bases and 4 bases, in that order; junction bases with no gene match: 6. Germline assignment: CDR1 LGHNA and CDR2 YNFKEQ. The CDR3 loop spans 15 amino acids. CDR3 bases: TGTGCCAGCAGCCCCCAGAGGACTAGCGGGTACGAGCAGTACTTC. Its translation is CASSPQRTSGYEQYF.

This clonotype was detected many times. V and J are TRBV9 and TRBJ2-7; D not resolved. V dropped 3 bases and J dropped 4 bases, with 5 bases sitting between them. The CDR3 extends over 11 amino acids. Germline V gene sequence: CDR1 SGDLS, CDR2 YYNGEE. CDR3 loop: CASSAGYEQYF. The CDR3 DNA follows: TGTGCCAGCAGCGCAGGTTACGAGCAGTACTTC.

This chain connects TRBV6-5 to TRBJ1-6; no clear D gene. The length of the CDR3 is 16 residues. V lost 2 bases to trimming and J lost 7 bases, with 15 bases between them. Germline assignment: CDR1 MNHEY and CDR2 SVGAGI. This chain's CDR3 is CASSYGKGVKNSPLHF. CDR3 coding DNA: TGTGCCAGCAGTTACGGAAAGGGAGTGAAGAATTCACCCCTCCACTTT.

This clonotype was seen more than once but under ten times. As DNA, the CDR3 is TGTGCCAGCTCACCACCCGGACTCGGGACTAGCGGGGACGAGCAGTACTTC. Translation gives CASSPPGLGTSGDEQYF. The chain employs TRBV18 and TRBJ2-7, with 13 bases matching TRBD2. CDR1 is KGHSH, CDR2 LQKENI, per germline. J was trimmed by 5 bases and V by 0 bases; bases with no gene match: 7. The CDR3 sequence is 17 residues long.